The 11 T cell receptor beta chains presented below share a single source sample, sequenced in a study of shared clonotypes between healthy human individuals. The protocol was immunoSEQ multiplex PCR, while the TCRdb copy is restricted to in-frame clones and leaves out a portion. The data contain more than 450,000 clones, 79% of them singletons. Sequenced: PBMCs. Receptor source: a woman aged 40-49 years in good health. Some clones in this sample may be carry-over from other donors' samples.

The CDR3 DNA is TGTGCCAGCTCACCGACCCTAGGACTTCAATACGAGCAGTACTTC. Translation gives CASSPTLGLQYEQYF. The V call is TRBV18, the J call TRBJ2-5, with D possibly TRBD2 on 5 matching bases. The J call may be faulty, since TRBJ2-7 better matches the DNA end. Germline V CDR1 and CDR2: KGHSH, LQKENI. The CDR3 loop spans 15 amino acids.

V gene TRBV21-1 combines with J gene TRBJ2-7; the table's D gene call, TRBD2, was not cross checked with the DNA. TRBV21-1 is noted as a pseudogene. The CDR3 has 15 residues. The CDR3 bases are TGTGCCAGCAGCAACGAGGGCAGGCCTCGAAAAGAGCAGTACTTC. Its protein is CASSNEGRPRKEQYF.

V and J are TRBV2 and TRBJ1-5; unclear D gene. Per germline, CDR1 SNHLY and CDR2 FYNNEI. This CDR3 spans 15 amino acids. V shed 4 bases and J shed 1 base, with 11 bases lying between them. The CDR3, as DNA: TGTGCCAGCAGTGGCCTGTTAGTAAGCAATCAGCCCCAGCATTTT. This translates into CASSGLLVSNQPQHF. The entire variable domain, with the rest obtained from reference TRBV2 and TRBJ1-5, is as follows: EPEVTQTPSHQVTQMGQEVILRCVPISNHLYFYWYRQILGQKVEFLVSFYNNEISEKSEIFDDQFSVERPDGSNFTLKIRSTKLEDSAMYFCASSGLLVSNQPQHFGDGTRLSIL.

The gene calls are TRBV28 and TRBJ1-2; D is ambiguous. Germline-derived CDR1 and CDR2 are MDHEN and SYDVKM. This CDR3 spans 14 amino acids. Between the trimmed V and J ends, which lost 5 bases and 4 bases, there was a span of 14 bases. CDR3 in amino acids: CASSPWRDSYGYTF. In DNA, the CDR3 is TGTGCCAGCAGTCCCTGGAGGGATAGCTATGGCTACACCTTC.

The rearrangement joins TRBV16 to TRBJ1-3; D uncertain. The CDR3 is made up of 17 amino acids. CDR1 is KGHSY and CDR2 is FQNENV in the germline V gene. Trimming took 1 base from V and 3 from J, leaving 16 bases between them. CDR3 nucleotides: TGTGCCAGCAGCCAATATCACAGCCAAAGGCATGGAAACACCATATATTTT. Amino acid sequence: CASSQYHSQRHGNTIYF. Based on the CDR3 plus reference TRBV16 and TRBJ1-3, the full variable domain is GEEVAQTPKHLVRGEGQKAKLYCAPIKGHSYVFWYQQVLKNEFKFLISFQNENVFDETGMPKERFSAKCLPNSPCSLEIQATKLEDSAVYFCASSQYHSQRHGNTIYFGEGSWLTVV.

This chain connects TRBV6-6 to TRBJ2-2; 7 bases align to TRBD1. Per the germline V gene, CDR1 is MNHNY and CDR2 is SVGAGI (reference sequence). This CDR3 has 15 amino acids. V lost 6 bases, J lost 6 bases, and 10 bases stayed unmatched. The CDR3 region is CASSRHGQVAGELFF. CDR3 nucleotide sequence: TGTGCCAGCAGCCGCCATGGACAGGTAGCCGGGGAGCTGTTTTTT.

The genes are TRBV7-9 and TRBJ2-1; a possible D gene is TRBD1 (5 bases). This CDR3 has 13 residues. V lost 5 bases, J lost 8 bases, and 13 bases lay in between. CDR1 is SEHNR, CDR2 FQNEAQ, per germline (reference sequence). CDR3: CASSPPVRDEQFF. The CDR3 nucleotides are TGTGCCAGCAGCCCGCCCGTCAGGGATGAGCAGTTCTTC. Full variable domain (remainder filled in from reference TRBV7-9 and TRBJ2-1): DTGVSQNPRHKITKRGQNVTFRCDPISEHNRLYWYRQTLGQGPEFLTYFQNEAQLEKSRLLSDRFSAERPKGSFSTLEIQRTEQGDSAMYLCASSPPVRDEQFFGPGTRLTVL.

CDR3 DNA sequence: TGTGCCAGCAGTGAATCAGGGTACACCGGGGAGCTGTTTTTT. This gives the protein CASSESGYTGELFF. The gene calls are TRBV2 and TRBJ2-2; D is perhaps TRBD1 (5 bases). V was clipped by 2 bases and J by 3 bases, with 7 bases between them. The CDR3 totals 14 residues. Germline-derived CDR1 and CDR2 are SNHLY and FYNNEI.

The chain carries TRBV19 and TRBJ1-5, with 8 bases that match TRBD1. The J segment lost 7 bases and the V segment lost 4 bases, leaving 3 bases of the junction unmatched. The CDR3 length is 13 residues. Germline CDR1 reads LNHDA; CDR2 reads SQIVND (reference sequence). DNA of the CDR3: TGTGCCAGTAGTAAGGACAGGGAACAGCCCCAGCATTTT. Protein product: CASSKDREQPQHF.

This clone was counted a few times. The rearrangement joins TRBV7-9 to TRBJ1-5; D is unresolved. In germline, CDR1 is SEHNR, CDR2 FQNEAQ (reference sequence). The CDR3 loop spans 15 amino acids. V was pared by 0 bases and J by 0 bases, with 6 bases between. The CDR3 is CASSLAGHSNQPQHF. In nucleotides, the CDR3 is TGTGCCAGCAGCTTAGCAGGGCATAGCAATCAGCCCCAGCATTTT.

DNA for the CDR3: TGTGCCAGCAGTTCCCTCCGGGGGATTGGCGATGGCTACACCTTC. Translation gives CASSSLRGIGDGYTF. This rearrangement joins TRBV27 to TRBJ1-2; tentative D call: TRBD1 (5 bases). The CDR3 length is 15 residues. CDR1 is MNHEY and CDR2 is SMNVEV in the germline V gene (reference sequence). V lost 4 bases and J 6 bases, leaving 18 bases between the germline ends.